A single sample is the source of the 8 T cell receptor beta chains below, sequenced in a study of T cells in Graves' hyperthyroidism and ophthalmopathy. Researchers amplified the TCR beta CDR3 regions from RNA transcripts. Initially, a first-round RT-PCR of the TCR CDR3 employed the HTBI primer set. TCRdb itself ran the multiplex PCR reads through MiXCR, one entry per CDR3 protein. The sample records 530,000 or so distinct CDR3 sequences, roughly 15% being singletons. Sequenced input: blood. These receptors were obtained from a woman in her late teens or twenties with Graves' ophthalmopathy.

For this clonotype: A clone one base away is much larger, so this may be a read error. This rearrangement joins TRBV20-1 to TRBJ2-1; maybe TRBD2 (6 bases). Germline V gives CDR1 DFQATT, CDR2 SNEGSKA (reference sequence). V lost 6 bases, J lost 0 bases, and 15 bases lay in between. This CDR3 comprises 15 residues. The CDR3 loop is CSAPHWEASYNEQFF. Here the CDR3 DNA reads TGCAGTGCCCCTCACTGGGAGGCCTCCTACAATGAGCAGTTCTTC.

This clonotype was seen repeatedly, ten times or more. V and J are TRBV6-1 and TRBJ2-2; no reliable D call. CDR3 length: 14 amino acids. Per germline, CDR1 MNHNS and CDR2 SASEGT. Trimming took off 8 bases at V and 4 bases at J, with 14 bases between the two ends. The CDR3 region is CASGVELSTGELFF. The CDR3 coding sequence is TGTGCCAGCGGGGTCGAACTGAGCACCGGGGAGCTGTTTTTT.

This clonotype was seen repeatedly, ten times or more. V and J are TRBV12-3 or TRBV12-4 and TRBJ2-3; D call uncertain. The ends were cut back, 6 bases at V and 0 bases at J, with 10 bases in the middle. The CDR3 runs 14 residues. The CDR3 DNA follows: TGTGCCAGCAGCCCCCACCCAAGCACAGATACGCAGTATTTT. Encoded protein: CASSPHPSTDTQYF.

About this clonotype: This may arise from a read error, as a much more abundant clone is one base away. The chain uses TRBV20-1 and TRBJ2-3; TRBD2 agrees at 9 bases. CDR1 DFQATT and CDR2 SNEGSKA come from the germline V gene (reference sequence). J gave up 3 bases and V 6 bases, and 7 bases lay outside the gene matches. The CDR3 contains 14 residues. The DNA for the CDR3 is TGCAGTGCCGGAGGACTAGCGAGGACAGATACGCAGTATTTT. This codes for CSAGGLARTDTQYF.

This clonotype has only a few counts. The chain joins TRBV2 to TRBJ1-3, with 7 bases identical to TRBD1. This CDR3 is built from 18 residues. J gave up 3 bases and V 6 bases, and 17 bases lay outside the gene matches. The germline CDR1 and CDR2 sequences are SNHLY and FYNNEI. The CDR3 reads CASRNLITRGRGGNTIYF. CDR3 coding DNA: TGTGCCAGCAGGAACCTTATTACCAGGGGGAGAGGTGGAAACACCATATATTTT. Based on the CDR3 plus reference TRBV2 and TRBJ1-3, the full variable domain is EPEVTQTPSHQVTQMGQEVILRCVPISNHLYFYWYRQILGQKVEFLVSFYNNEISEKSEIFDDQFSVERPDGSNFTLKIRSTKLEDSAMYFCASRNLITRGRGGNTIYFGEGSWLTVV.

This clonotype was seen a handful of times. The J gene is TRBJ2-7, the V gene TRBV4-3, with D perhaps TRBD1 or TRBD2 (5 bases each). Germline assignment: CDR1 LGHNA and CDR2 YSLEER. Trimming removed 2 bases from V and 3 bases from J, with 11 bases in between. The length of the CDR3 is 14 residues. Written as DNA, the CDR3 is TGCGCCAGCAGCCAATGGGACGGCCACTACGAGCAGTACTTC. It specifies CASSQWDGHYEQYF.

This clonotype was seen ten or more times. The chain couples TRBV2 to TRBJ1-6; the D gene is possibly TRBD1 (5 bases). The CDR3 totals 17 residues. Germline CDR1 and CDR2: SNHLY and FYNNEI. The germline V and J ends were trimmed by 6 bases and 0 bases, with 15 bases remaining between them. The CDR3 here is CASRVRGPSSYNSPLHF. DNA of the CDR3: TGTGCCAGCAGGGTCCGGGGCCCCAGCTCCTATAATTCACCCCTCCACTTT. The full variable domain, rest sourced from reference TRBV2 and TRBJ1-6, is EPEVTQTPSHQVTQMGQEVILRCVPISNHLYFYWYRQILGQKVEFLVSFYNNEISEKSEIFDDQFSVERPDGSNFTLKIRSTKLEDSAMYFCASRVRGPSSYNSPLHFGNGTRLTVT.

This clonotype was recorded at least ten times. V is TRBV7-2 and J is TRBJ1-1, with D possibly being TRBD1 (5 bases). Germline CDR1 SGHTA, CDR2 FQGNSA. Trimming removed 3 bases from V and 4 bases from J, with 15 bases in between. This CDR3 comprises 15 residues. The CDR3 sequence: CASSFPRGGGTEAFF. The CDR3 nucleotides are TGTGCCAGCAGCTTCCCCCGGGGGGGGGGCACTGAAGCTTTCTTT.